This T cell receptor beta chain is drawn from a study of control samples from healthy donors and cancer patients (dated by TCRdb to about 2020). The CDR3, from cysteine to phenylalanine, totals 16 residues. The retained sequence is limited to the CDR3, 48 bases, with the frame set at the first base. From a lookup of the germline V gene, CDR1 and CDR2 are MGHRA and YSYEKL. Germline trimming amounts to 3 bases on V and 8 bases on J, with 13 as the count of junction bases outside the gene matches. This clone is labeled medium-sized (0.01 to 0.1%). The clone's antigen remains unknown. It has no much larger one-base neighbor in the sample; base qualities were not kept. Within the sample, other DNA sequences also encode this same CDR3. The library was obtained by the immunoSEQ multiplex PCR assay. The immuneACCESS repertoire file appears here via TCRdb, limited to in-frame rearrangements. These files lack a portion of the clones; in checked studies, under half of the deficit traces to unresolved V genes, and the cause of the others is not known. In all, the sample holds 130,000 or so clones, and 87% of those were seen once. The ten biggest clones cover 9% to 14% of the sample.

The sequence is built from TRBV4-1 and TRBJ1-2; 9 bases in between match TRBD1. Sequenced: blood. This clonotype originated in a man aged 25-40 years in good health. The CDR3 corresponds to CASSHGWGGQGEGYTF. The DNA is TGCGCCAGCAGCCATGGGTGGGGGGGACAGGGTGAAGGCTACACCTTC.